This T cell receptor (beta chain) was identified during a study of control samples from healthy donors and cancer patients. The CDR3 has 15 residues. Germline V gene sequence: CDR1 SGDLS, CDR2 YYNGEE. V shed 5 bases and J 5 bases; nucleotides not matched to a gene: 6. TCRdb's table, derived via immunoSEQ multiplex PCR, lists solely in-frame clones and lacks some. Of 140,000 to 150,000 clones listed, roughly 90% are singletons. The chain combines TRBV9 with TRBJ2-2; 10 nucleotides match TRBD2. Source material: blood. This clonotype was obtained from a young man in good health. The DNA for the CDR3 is TGTGCCAGCAGACCTAGCGGGGGAGGGACCGGGGAGCTGTTTTTT. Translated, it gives CASRPSGGGTGELFF.